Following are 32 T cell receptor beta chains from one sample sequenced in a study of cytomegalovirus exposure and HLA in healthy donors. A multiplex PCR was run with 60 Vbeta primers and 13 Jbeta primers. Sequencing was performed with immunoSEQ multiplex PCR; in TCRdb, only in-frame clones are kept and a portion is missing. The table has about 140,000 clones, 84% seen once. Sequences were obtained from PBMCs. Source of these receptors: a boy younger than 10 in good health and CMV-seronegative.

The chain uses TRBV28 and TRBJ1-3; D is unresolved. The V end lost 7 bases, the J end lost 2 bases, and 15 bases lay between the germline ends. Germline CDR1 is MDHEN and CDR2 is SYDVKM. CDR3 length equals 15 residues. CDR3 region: CASTPEGVAGNTIYF. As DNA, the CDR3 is TGTGCCAGCACTCCCGAGGGCGTTGCTGGAAACACCATATATTTT.

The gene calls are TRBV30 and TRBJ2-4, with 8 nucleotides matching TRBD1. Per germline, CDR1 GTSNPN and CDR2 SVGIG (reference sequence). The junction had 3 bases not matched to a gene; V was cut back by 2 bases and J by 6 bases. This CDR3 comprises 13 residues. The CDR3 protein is CAWSIQGGNIQYF. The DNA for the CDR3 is TGTGCCTGGAGTATACAGGGGGGAAACATTCAGTACTTC.

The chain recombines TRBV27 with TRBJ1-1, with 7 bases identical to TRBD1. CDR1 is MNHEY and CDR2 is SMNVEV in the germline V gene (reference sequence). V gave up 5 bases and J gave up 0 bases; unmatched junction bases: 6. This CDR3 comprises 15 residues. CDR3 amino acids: CASSLSTGMNTEAFF. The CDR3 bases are TGTGCCAGCAGTCTGTCGACAGGGATGAACACTGAAGCTTTCTTT.

CDR3 bases: TGCGCCAGCAGCTCGCCGGTGACAGGGGTCCAGGCGCAGTACTTC. This sequence encodes CASSSPVTGVQAQYF. The genes are TRBV5-1 and TRBJ2-7; 8 positions match TRBD1. J lost 9 bases, V lost 3 bases, and 14 bases had no gene match. CDR1 and CDR2 from the germline V gene are SGHRS and YFSETQ. The CDR3 runs to 15 residues.

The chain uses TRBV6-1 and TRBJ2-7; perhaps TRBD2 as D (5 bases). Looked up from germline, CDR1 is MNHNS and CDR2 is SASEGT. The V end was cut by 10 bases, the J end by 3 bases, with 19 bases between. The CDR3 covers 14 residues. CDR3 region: CATAGVGRFYEQYF. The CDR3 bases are TGTGCCACCGCCGGGGTCGGACGTTTCTACGAGCAGTACTTC.

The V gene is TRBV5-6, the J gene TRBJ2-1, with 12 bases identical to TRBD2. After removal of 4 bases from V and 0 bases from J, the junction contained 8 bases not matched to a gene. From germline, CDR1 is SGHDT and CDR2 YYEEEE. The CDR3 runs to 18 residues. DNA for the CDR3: TGTGCCAGCAGCGAACCGGGACTAGCGGGCAGCTCCTACAATGAGCAGTTCTTC. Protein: CASSEPGLAGSSYNEQFF.

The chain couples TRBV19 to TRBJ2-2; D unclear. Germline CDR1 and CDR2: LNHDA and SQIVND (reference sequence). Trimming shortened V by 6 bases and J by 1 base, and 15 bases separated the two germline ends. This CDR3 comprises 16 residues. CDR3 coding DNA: TGTGCCAGTAGGAGATCGACACAGAGGAACACCGGGGAGCTGTTTTTT. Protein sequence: CASRRSTQRNTGELFF.

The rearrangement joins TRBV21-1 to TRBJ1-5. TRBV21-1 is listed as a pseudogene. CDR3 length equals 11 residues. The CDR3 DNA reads TGTGCCAGCAGCGTATATCAGCCCCAGCATTTT. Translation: CASSVYQPQHF.

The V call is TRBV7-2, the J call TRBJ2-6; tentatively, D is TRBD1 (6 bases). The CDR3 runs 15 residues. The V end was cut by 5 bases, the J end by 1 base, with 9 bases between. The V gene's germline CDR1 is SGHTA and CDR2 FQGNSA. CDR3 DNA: TGTGCCAGCAGCCCGCAGGGGTCTGGGGCCAACGTCCTGACTTTC. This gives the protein CASSPQGSGANVLTF.

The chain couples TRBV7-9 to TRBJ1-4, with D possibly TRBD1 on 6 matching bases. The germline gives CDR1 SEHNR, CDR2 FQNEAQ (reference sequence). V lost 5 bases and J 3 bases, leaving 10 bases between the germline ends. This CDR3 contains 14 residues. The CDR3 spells CASSEQGSNEKLFF. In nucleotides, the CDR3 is TGTGCCAGCAGCGAACAGGGTTCTAATGAAAAACTGTTTTTT. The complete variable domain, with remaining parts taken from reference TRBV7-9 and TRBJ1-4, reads DTGVSQNPRHKITKRGQNVTFRCDPISEHNRLYWYRQTLGQGPEFLTYFQNEAQLEKSRLLSDRFSAERPKGSFSTLEIQRTEQGDSAMYLCASSEQGSNEKLFFGSGTQLSVL.

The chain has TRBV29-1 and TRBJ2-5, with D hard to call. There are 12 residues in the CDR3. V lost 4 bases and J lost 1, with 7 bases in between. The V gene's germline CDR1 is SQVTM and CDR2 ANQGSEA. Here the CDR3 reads CSVGHSQETQYF. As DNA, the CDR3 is TGCAGCGTTGGACATTCCCAAGAGACCCAGTACTTC.

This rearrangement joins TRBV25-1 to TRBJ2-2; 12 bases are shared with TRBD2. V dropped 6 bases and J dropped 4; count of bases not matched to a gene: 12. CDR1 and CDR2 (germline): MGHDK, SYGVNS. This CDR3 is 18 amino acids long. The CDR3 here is CASSGTGLAGLGTGELFF. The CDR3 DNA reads TGTGCCAGCAGCGGGACTGGACTAGCGGGACTGGGCACCGGGGAGCTGTTTTTT. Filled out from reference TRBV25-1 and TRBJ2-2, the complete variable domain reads EADIYQTPRYLVIGTGKKITLECSQTMGHDKMYWYQQDPGMELHLIHYSYGVNSTEKGDLSSESTVSRIRTEHFPLTLESARPSHTSQYLCASSGTGLAGLGTGELFFGEGSRLTVL.

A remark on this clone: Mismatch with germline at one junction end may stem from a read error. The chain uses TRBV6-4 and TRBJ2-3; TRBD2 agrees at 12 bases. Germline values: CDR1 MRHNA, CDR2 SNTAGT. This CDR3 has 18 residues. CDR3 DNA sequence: TGTGTCAGCAGTGAACCTACGTCGTCTAGCGGGGGGGCCTGGAATCAGTATTTT. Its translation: CVSSEPTSSSGGAWNQYF.

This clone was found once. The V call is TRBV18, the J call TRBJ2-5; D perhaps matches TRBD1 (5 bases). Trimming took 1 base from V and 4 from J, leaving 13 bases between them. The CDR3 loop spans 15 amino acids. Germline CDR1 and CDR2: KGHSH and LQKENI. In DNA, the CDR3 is TGTGCCAGCTCACCACTAGTGGGGCGCGTAGAGACCCAGTACTTC. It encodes CASSPLVGRVETQYF.

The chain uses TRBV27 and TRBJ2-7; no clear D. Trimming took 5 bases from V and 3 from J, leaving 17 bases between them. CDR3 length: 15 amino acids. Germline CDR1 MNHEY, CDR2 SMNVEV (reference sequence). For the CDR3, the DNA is TGTGCCAGCAGTCCCCTAGGCACCTTAGTCTACGAGCAGTACTTC. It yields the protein CASSPLGTLVYEQYF.

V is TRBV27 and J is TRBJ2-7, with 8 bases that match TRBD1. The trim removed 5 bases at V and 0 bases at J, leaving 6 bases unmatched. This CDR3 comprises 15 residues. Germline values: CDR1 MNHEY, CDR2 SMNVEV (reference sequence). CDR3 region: CASSPRTGLSYEQYF. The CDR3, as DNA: TGTGCCAGCAGTCCGAGGACAGGGCTCTCCTACGAGCAGTACTTC.

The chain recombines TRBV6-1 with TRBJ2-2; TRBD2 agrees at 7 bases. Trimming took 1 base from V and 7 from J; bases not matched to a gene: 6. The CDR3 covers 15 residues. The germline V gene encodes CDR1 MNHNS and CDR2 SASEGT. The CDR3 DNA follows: TGTGCCAGCAGTGAAGAGGACGGGGGGAGCGGGGAGCTGTTTTTT. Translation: CASSEEDGGSGELFF.

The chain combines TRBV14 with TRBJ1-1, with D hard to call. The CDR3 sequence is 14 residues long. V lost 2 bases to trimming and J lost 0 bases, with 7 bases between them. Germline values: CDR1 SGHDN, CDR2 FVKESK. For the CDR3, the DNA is TGTGCCAGCAGCCAAAATTATTTGAACACTGAAGCTTTCTTT. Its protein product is CASSQNYLNTEAFF.

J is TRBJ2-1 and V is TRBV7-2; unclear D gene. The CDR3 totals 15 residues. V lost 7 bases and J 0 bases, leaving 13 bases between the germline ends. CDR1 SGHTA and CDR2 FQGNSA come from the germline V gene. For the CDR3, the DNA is TGTGCCAGCACTCCGTTGTGGAGCTCCTACAATGAGCAGTTCTTC. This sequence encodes CASTPLWSSYNEQFF. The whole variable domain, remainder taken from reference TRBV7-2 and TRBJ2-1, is GAGVSQSPSNKVTEKGKDVELRCDPISGHTALYWYRQSLGQGLEFLIYFQGNSAPDKSGLPSDRFSAERTGGSVSTLTIQRTQQEDSAVYLCASTPLWSSYNEQFFGPGTRLTVL.

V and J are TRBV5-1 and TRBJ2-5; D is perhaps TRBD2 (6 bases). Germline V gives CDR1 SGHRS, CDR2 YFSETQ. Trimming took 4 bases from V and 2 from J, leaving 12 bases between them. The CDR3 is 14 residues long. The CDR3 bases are TGCGCCAGCAGCCCCGGACTAAATCAAGAGACCCAGTACTTC. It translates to CASSPGLNQETQYF.

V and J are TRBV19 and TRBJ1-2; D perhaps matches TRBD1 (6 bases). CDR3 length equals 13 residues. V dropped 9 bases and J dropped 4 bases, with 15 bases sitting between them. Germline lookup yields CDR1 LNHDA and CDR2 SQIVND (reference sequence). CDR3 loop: CASHRDLGYGYTF. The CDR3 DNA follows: TGTGCCAGCCACAGGGACCTAGGCTATGGCTACACCTTC.

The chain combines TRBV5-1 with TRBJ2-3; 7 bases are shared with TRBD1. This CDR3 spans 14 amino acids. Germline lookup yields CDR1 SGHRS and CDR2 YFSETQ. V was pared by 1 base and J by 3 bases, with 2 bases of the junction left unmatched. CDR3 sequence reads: CASSLTGETDTQYF. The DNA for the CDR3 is TGCGCCAGCAGCTTGACAGGGGAGACAGATACGCAGTATTTT.

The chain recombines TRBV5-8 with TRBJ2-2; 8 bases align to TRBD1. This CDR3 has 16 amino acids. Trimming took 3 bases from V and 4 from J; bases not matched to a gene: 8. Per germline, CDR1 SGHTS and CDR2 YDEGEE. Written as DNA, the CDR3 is TGTGCCAGCAGCTCGCCGACAGGGGTTAGCACCGGGGAGCTGTTTTTT. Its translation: CASSSPTGVSTGELFF.

Here the CDR3 reads CASSQEGTANNEQFF. The DNA for the CDR3 is TGCGCCAGCAGCCAAGAGGGGACAGCCAACAATGAGCAGTTCTTC. This chain links TRBV4-3 with TRBJ2-1; 7 bases agree with TRBD1. V was pared by 0 bases and J by 5 bases, with 4 bases of the junction left unmatched. This CDR3 region has 15 residues. Germline assignment: CDR1 LGHNA and CDR2 YSLEER.

CDR3 protein: CASSSFGGNQPQHF. The CDR3 DNA reads TGTGCCAGCAGTTCCTTCGGGGGGAATCAGCCCCAGCATTTT. The genes are TRBV5-4 and TRBJ1-5; tentative D call: TRBD1 (5 bases). The V gene lost 5 bases and the J gene lost 4 bases, with 13 bases spanning the gap. Germline CDR1 SGHNT, CDR2 YYREEE (reference sequence). The CDR3 loop spans 14 amino acids.

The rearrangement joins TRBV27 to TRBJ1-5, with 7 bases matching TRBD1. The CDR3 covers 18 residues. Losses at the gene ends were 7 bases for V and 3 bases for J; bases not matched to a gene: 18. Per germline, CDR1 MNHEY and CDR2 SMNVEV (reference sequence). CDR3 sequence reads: CASTTHPDRVALNQPQHF. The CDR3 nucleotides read TGTGCCAGCACTACCCACCCAGACAGGGTTGCCCTCAATCAGCCCCAGCATTTT.

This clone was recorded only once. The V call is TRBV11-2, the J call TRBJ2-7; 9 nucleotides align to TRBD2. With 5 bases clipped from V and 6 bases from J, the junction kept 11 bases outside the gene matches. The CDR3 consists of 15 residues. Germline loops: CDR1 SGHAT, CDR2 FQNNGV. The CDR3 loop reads CASSEISGRGSEQYF. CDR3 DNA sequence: TGTGCCAGCAGCGAGATTAGCGGGAGAGGCTCCGAGCAGTACTTC.

CDR3 coding DNA: TGTGCCAGCTCACCCCTTTACGGGAGGGACTACAATGAGCAGTTCTTC. This encodes CASSPLYGRDYNEQFF. The chain is built from TRBV18 and TRBJ2-1, with 8 bases fitting TRBD2. V lost 3 bases, J lost 3 bases, and 7 bases stayed unmatched. The CDR3 extends over 16 amino acids. Looked up from germline, CDR1 is KGHSH and CDR2 is LQKENI.

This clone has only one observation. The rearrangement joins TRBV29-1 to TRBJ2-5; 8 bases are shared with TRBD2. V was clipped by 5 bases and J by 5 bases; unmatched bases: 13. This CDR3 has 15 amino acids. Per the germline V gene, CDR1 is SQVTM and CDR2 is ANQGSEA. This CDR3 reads CSVQPRRGLGETQYF. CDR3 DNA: TGCAGCGTTCAACCGCGGCGGGGACTAGGGGAGACCCAGTACTTC.

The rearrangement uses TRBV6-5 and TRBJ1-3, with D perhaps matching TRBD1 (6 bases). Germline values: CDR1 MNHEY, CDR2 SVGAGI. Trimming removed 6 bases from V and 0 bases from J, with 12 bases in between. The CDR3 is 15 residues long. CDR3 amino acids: CASSLQGYSGNTIYF. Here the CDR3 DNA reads TGTGCCAGCAGCCTCCAGGGGTACTCTGGAAACACCATATATTTT.

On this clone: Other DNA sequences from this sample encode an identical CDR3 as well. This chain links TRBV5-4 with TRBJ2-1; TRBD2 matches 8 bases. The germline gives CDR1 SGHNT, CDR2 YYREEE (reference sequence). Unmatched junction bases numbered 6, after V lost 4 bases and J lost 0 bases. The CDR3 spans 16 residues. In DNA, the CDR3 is TGTGCCAGCAGCCTAACTAGCGGTAGCTCCTACAATGAGCAGTTCTTC. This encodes CASSLTSGSSYNEQFF.

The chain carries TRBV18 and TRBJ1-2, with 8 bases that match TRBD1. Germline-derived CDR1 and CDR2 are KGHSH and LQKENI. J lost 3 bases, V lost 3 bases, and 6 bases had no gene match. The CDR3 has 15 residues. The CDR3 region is CASSPKTGEHYGYTF. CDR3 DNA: TGTGCCAGCTCACCTAAGACAGGGGAACACTATGGCTACACCTTC.